The 6 T cell receptor beta chains listed next were all sequenced from one sample in a study of blood T cell repertoires in COVID-19. Profiled with immunoSEQ multiplex PCR; TCRdb holds only in-frame clones, not every one. The sample has 150,000 to 200,000 clones, around nine tenths seen once. Input material: peripheral blood. These receptors came from a man between 18 and 35 years old with active or convalescent COVID-19.

This clone came up once. The chain has TRBV7-8 and TRBJ1-2; D is undetermined. There are 13 residues in the CDR3. Deletions cut 5 bases from V and 6 bases from J, with 13 bases between. Germline V CDR1 and CDR2: SGHVS, FQNEAQ. CDR3 region: CASSLLGLDGYTF. The DNA for the CDR3 is TGTGCCAGCAGCCTACTTGGGCTGGATGGCTACACCTTC.

V gene TRBV4-3 combines with J gene TRBJ2-1; 7 positions match TRBD1. The germline gives CDR1 LGHNA, CDR2 YSLEER. This CDR3 has 15 amino acids. The J segment lost 4 bases and the V segment lost 5 bases, leaving 8 bases of the junction unmatched. The CDR3 coding sequence is TGCGCCAGCAGCAACGACAGGGCGGAGTACAATGAGCAGTTCTTC. Translating it yields CASSNDRAEYNEQFF.

The rearrangement uses TRBV6-1 and TRBJ1-4; 10 bases map to TRBD1. V gave up 3 bases and J gave up 5 bases; unmatched junction bases: 3. The CDR3 has 15 residues. CDR1 is MNHNS and CDR2 is SASEGT in the germline V gene. CDR3 region: CASSDPGQGNEKLFF. The CDR3 DNA reads as TGTGCCAGCAGTGACCCGGGACAGGGGAATGAAAAACTGTTTTTT.

The chain carries TRBV4-1 and TRBJ1-4; D is ambiguous. Trimming shortened V by 2 bases and J by 5 bases, and 9 bases separated the two germline ends. The CDR3 contains 14 residues. From germline, CDR1 is MGHRA and CDR2 YSYEKL. The CDR3 sequence: CASSQPLSNEKLFF. Here the CDR3 DNA reads TGCGCCAGCAGCCAACCTCTGTCGAATGAAAAACTGTTTTTT.

V and J are TRBV5-6 and TRBJ2-6; 9 positions match TRBD1. Germline V gives CDR1 SGHDT, CDR2 YYEEEE. V lost 2 bases to trimming and J lost 3 bases; unmatched junction nucleotides: 6. CDR3 size: 17 residues. The CDR3 sequence: CASSFTQGALGANVLTF. The CDR3 nucleotides read TGTGCCAGCAGCTTCACACAGGGGGCGCTTGGGGCCAACGTCCTGACTTTC.

The chain employs TRBV7-8 and TRBJ2-1; the match to TRBD2 covers 8 bases. Germline V gene sequence: CDR1 SGHVS, CDR2 FQNEAQ. V lost 0 bases and J lost 3; bases outside the gene matches: 4. The CDR3 length is 16 residues. The CDR3 reads CASSLATAGGYNEQFF. CDR3 coding DNA: TGTGCCAGCAGCTTAGCGACTGCGGGGGGCTACAATGAGCAGTTCTTC.